One sample yielded the 17 T cell receptor beta chains listed below, sequenced in a study of T-cell reconstitution after alpha-beta-depleted transplantation in children. Construction of the TCRbeta library involved unique molecular identifiers. TCRdb reprocessed the PCR reads with MiXCR, giving one entry per CDR3 protein. The sample consists of fewer than 750,000 distinct CDR3 sequences, about 23% of them appearing once. The material sequenced was PBMCs, mostly from graft donor cells, taken 360 days after TCRalphabeta/CD19-depleted stem cell transplant. These receptors came from a boy in the first two years of life who had a stem cell transplant for acute myeloid leukemia, so the T cells may come from the graft donor.

This clonotype appeared many times. The CDR3 region has the DNA TGTGCCAGCAGGTCCGGGACCCGTGAGGACGAGCAGTACTTC. Translation gives CASRSGTREDEQYF. The V gene is TRBV12-3 or TRBV12-4, the J gene TRBJ2-7; D may be TRBD1 or TRBD2 (5 bases each). The CDR3 runs 14 residues. V was shortened by 6 bases and J by 5 bases, with 17 bases between the two germline ends.

The chain links TRBV12-5 to TRBJ2-3; no reliable D call. The germline gives CDR1 LGHNT, CDR2 FRNRAP. V shed 3 bases and J shed 8 bases, with 15 bases lying between them. The CDR3 is made up of 14 amino acids. The CDR3 DNA is TGTGCTAGTGGTTTCTGGGGTAATGTAGCTACGCAGTATTTT. It specifies CASGFWGNVATQYF.

There are a few counts of this clonotype. The V call is TRBV12-3 or TRBV12-4, the J call TRBJ2-7; D not resolved. This CDR3 spans 12 amino acids. V was shortened by 6 bases and J by 6 bases, with 12 bases between the two germline ends. CDR3 coding DNA: TGTGCCAGCAGCTCCCGGAGTTCCGAGCAGTACTTC. Amino acids: CASSSRSSEQYF.

In this sample, this clonotype turned up many times. The chain joins TRBV7-2 to TRBJ2-5; D possibly matches TRBD1 or TRBD2 (5 bases each). V was cut by 1 base and J by 1 base, with 13 bases left in between. This CDR3 is 16 amino acids long. Germline V gene lookup returns CDR1 SGHTA and CDR2 FQGNSA. DNA for the CDR3: TGTGCCAGCAGCTTAGGGACTTTGACAGTCCAAGAGACCCAGTACTTC. The encoded protein is CASSLGTLTVQETQYF.

The V gene is TRBV21-1, the J gene TRBJ2-5; the listed D gene, TRBD1, was not tested against the DNA. TRBV21-1 is labeled a pseudogene. This CDR3 has 17 amino acids. The DNA of the CDR3 is TGTGCCAGCAGCAATCCACCCGGGGGGGAAGGAGATGAGACCCAGTACTTC. Encoded protein: CASSNPPGGEGDETQYF.

The V gene is TRBV29-1, the J gene TRBJ1-5; D is uncertain. CDR1 is SQVTM, CDR2 ANQGSEA, per germline. The CDR3 spans 15 residues. Deletions cut 8 bases from V and 2 bases from J, with 19 bases between. In DNA, the CDR3 is TGCAGCCCTATGCGGTCCTACGAGGGCAATCAGCCCCAGCATTTT. As protein: CSPMRSYEGNQPQHF.

J is TRBJ1-1 and V is TRBV20-1; no clear D. Germline V gene sequence: CDR1 DFQATT, CDR2 SNEGSKA (reference sequence). The CDR3 runs 13 residues. The germline V and J ends were trimmed by 6 bases and 1 base, with 12 bases remaining between them. This CDR3 reads CSATIWENTEAFF. The CDR3 DNA is TGCAGTGCCACGATTTGGGAGAACACTGAAGCTTTCTTT.

This clonotype has ten or more counts. The rearrangement links TRBV12-3 or TRBV12-4 to TRBJ1-1; D remains unclear. V was trimmed by 1 base and J by 1 base, leaving 7 bases between them. The length of the CDR3 is 14 residues. The CDR3 region is CASSLVSRNTEAFF. CDR3 DNA: TGTGCCAGCAGTTTAGTGAGTAGGAACACTGAAGCTTTCTTT.

The chain uses TRBV29-1 and TRBJ2-3; D call uncertain. CDR1 and CDR2 from the germline V gene are SQVTM and ANQGSEA. The CDR3 loop spans 13 amino acids. V gave up 3 bases and J gave up 9 bases, with 16 bases separating them. The CDR3 DNA is TGCAGCGTTGATCTACTTCACAGCCCCACGCAGTATTTT. Encoded protein: CSVDLLHSPTQYF.

This rearrangement joins TRBV20-1 to TRBJ1-5, with 12 bases matching TRBD1. The CDR3 sequence is 14 residues long. CDR1 and CDR2 (germline): DFQATT, SNEGSKA (reference sequence). V lost 6 bases, J lost 6 bases, and 6 bases stayed unmatched. This chain's CDR3 is CSAPGTGGVQPQHF. For the CDR3, the DNA is TGCAGTGCGCCCGGGACAGGGGGCGTTCAGCCCCAGCATTTT.

This clonotype was recorded at least ten times. The CDR3 DNA reads TGCAGCGCCTCAGGGTGGGACACCGGGGAGCTGTTTTTT. Residues: CSASGWDTGELFF. V usage is TRBV29-1 and J usage is TRBJ2-2; tentative D call: TRBD1 (5 bases). CDR3 length equals 13 residues. Germline CDR1 SQVTM, CDR2 ANQGSEA. V was pared by 7 bases and J by 3 bases, with 12 bases between.

This clonotype was detected once. The rearrangement links TRBV6-5 to TRBJ1-3; D is unresolved. V lost 0 bases, J lost 2 bases, and 8 bases lay in between. The CDR3 consists of 15 residues. CDR1 is MNHEY and CDR2 is SVGAGI in the germline V gene. The CDR3 nucleotides are TGTGCCAGCAGTTACTCCAGGTTCCCTGGAAACACCATATATTTT. As protein: CASSYSRFPGNTIYF.

This clonotype was counted between two and nine times. The V and J genes are TRBV4-3 and TRBJ1-4, with D hard to call. This CDR3 has 16 residues. Trimming took 1 base from V and 7 from J, leaving 16 bases between them. CDR1 is LGHNA, CDR2 YSLEER, per germline. CDR3 sequence: CASSQVSLEGSEKLFF. In DNA form, the CDR3 reads TGCGCCAGCAGCCAAGTTAGCCTTGAGGGAAGTGAAAAACTGTTTTTT.

This clonotype has a count of ten or more. The chain combines TRBV7-8 with TRBJ1-1; D unresolved. The CDR3 covers 14 residues. The ends were cut back, 2 bases at V and 2 bases at J, with 9 bases in the middle. From germline, CDR1 is SGHVS and CDR2 FQNEAQ. CDR3 coding DNA: TGTGCCAGCAGCTTAAATGGGGATAACACTGAAGCTTTCTTT. Protein product: CASSLNGDNTEAFF. Filled out from reference TRBV7-8 and TRBJ1-1, the complete variable domain reads GAGVSQSPRYKVAKRGQDVALRCDPISGHVSLFWYQQALGQGPEFLTYFQNEAQLDKSGLPSDRFFAERPEGSVSTLKIQRTQQEDSAVYLCASSLNGDNTEAFFGQGTRLTVV.

This clonotype was detected many times. The V call is TRBV5-1, the J call TRBJ2-5; D unresolved. CDR3 length equals 20 residues. V dropped 0 bases and J dropped 5 bases, with 29 bases sitting between them. Germline CDR1 is SGHRS and CDR2 is YFSETQ. CDR3 sequence (DNA): TGCGCCAGCAGCTTGGAGGCCCACGGCAGAGATCTCCTCCGTAGGGAGACCCAGTACTTC. It yields the protein CASSLEAHGRDLLRRETQYF.

V gene TRBV4-1 combines with J gene TRBJ2-2, with 14 bases identical to TRBD2. With V trimmed by 0 bases and J by 0 bases, 12 bases remained unmatched. Germline V lookup: CDR1 MGHRA, CDR2 YSYEKL. The CDR3 is made up of 22 amino acids. CDR3 residues: CASSQEAGTSGGPTSNTGELFF. CDR3 sequence (DNA): TGCGCCAGCAGCCAAGAGGCCGGGACTAGCGGGGGTCCCACCTCGAACACCGGGGAGCTGTTTTTT.

This clonotype showed up just a few times. V gene TRBV10-2 combines with J gene TRBJ2-5; D is uncertain. CDR1 and CDR2 from the germline V gene are WSHSY and SAAADI. V lost 0 bases and J 1 base, leaving 9 bases between the germline ends. The CDR3 contains 15 residues. The CDR3 bases are TGCGCCAGCAGTGAGTCCCCTTACCTCCAAGAGACCCAGTACTTC. Its protein is CASSESPYLQETQYF.